This TCR beta chain came from a study of blood T cell repertoires in COVID-19. Whole-study context: Spain, Italy and the United States supplied samples that represented acute and convalescent COVID-19. The analysed material was cDNA or gDNA that came from T cells, B-cell-depleted T cells, or PBMCs.

In the original processing: Amplification of reference gene primers was used by the study to estimate nucleated cell counts. Assay: immunoSEQ multiplex PCR; the TCRdb copy retains only in-frame clones and omits some. V, J and clone size are those of that table, while D and trimming were read from the DNA. The top ten hold 2.5% to 3% of the sample, which has under 400,000 clones, 90% seen once. Patients of the Seattle cohort, enrolled during active infection, were followed longitudinally. The CDR3 length is 14 residues. Trimming cost V 5 bases and J 6 bases; bases outside gene matches: 5. Per germline, CDR1 LNHNV and CDR2 YYDKDF (reference sequence).

The clonotype originates from a woman aged 30 to 39 with COVID-19, enrolled during active disease. The chain couples TRBV15 to TRBJ2-7, with TRBD1 identical over 12 bases. Sequences were obtained from peripheral blood. Written as DNA, the CDR3 is TGTGCCACCAGCGTGGGACAGGGGGCTGGCGAGCAGTACTTC. Residues: CATSVGQGAGEQYF.